Listed here are 27 T cell receptor beta chains from one sample, sequenced in a study of CD8 T cells in Susac syndrome. An input of roughly 0.5 to 1 ug of RNA was subjected to reverse transcription using random hexamers. TCRdb independently ran MiXCR on the immunoSEQ multiplex PCR reads; one entry per CDR3 protein. The sample holds 210,000 or so distinct CDR3 sequences, more than 85% seen once. Input material: CD8+ T cells from PBMCs. Receptors originate from a human donor with multiple sclerosis.

Turning to this clonotype: At one end, the junction sequence differs from germline, possibly due to a read error. The rearrangement links TRBV4-1 to TRBJ2-3; TRBD2 matches 13 bases. The CDR3 is 18 residues long. Germline V gene data show CDR1 as MGHRA and CDR2 as YSYEKL. The CDR3 spells CASSQQARTSGSIDTQYF. The CDR3 nucleotides are TGCGCCAGCAGCCAACAGGCAAGGACTAGCGGGAGCATAGATACGCAGTATTTT.

The genes are TRBV6-6 and TRBJ2-3; no clear D gene. CDR1 and CDR2 from the germline V gene are MNHNY and SVGAGI (reference sequence). Trimming removed 7 bases from V and 2 bases from J, with 7 bases in between. This CDR3 region has 12 residues. The CDR3 is CASTPDTDTQYF. CDR3 coding DNA: TGTGCCAGCACCCCGGACACAGATACGCAGTATTTT.

The chain carries TRBV27 and TRBJ1-4; a possible D gene is TRBD1 (5 bases). The V end lost 4 bases, the J end lost 9 bases, and 18 bases lay between the germline ends. CDR3 size: 15 residues. CDR1 is MNHEY and CDR2 is SMNVEV in the germline V gene (reference sequence). The CDR3 spells CASSSLEGSWKKLFF. The CDR3 nucleotides are TGTGCCAGCAGTTCCCTAGAGGGGTCGTGGAAAAAACTGTTTTTT.

The chain employs TRBV7-9 and TRBJ2-7; D could derive from TRBD1 or TRBD2 (5 bases each). Per germline, CDR1 SEHNR and CDR2 FQNEAQ (reference sequence). Between the trimmed V and J ends, which lost 4 bases and 0 bases, there was a span of 7 bases. This CDR3 comprises 13 residues. The CDR3 nucleotides are TGTGCCAGCAGCTCCGGGACCTCCTACGAGCAGTACTTC. Encoded protein: CASSSGTSYEQYF.

The chain links TRBV30 to TRBJ1-2; 9 nucleotides match TRBD1. Per germline, CDR1 GTSNPN and CDR2 SVGIG (reference sequence). The length of the CDR3 is 14 residues. V shed 2 bases, J shed 6 bases, and the junction held 7 bases outside the gene matches. The CDR3 sequence: CAWSPDRGVHGYTF. In DNA, the CDR3 is TGTGCCTGGAGTCCGGACAGGGGAGTACATGGCTACACCTTC.

The rearrangement links TRBV19 to TRBJ2-1; TRBD2 might be the D (5 bases). Trimming removed 5 bases from V and 9 bases from J, with 17 bases in between. The CDR3 covers 14 residues. The V gene's germline CDR1 is LNHDA and CDR2 SQIVND (reference sequence). DNA for the CDR3: TGTGCCAGTAGTCCGAGCGGTTTTGGTGGTGAGCAGTTCTTC. Amino acids: CASSPSGFGGEQFF.

The J gene is TRBJ2-1, the V gene TRBV24-1; 7 nucleotides line up with TRBD1. Germline V lookup: CDR1 KGHDR, CDR2 SFDVKD. V lost 3 bases and J lost 0; bases outside the gene matches: 7. There are 17 residues in the CDR3. CDR3 protein: CATSDQDRTSSYNEQFF. The CDR3 DNA is TGTGCCACCAGTGATCAGGACAGGACGAGCTCCTACAATGAGCAGTTCTTC.

The chain has TRBV12-5 and TRBJ2-3; D is ambiguous. With 1 base removed from V and 6 bases from J, the gap between germline ends came to 11 bases. Germline V lookup: CDR1 LGHNT, CDR2 FRNRAP. CDR3 length: 14 amino acids. The CDR3 loop reads CASGLDFVVDTQYF. CDR3 DNA sequence: TGTGCTAGTGGTTTGGATTTTGTTGTGGATACGCAGTATTTT.

This chain connects TRBV3-1 to TRBJ1-1; D might be TRBD1 (6 bases). The length of the CDR3 is 18 residues. V was pared by 0 bases and J by 1 base, with 18 bases between. Germline V gene data show CDR1 as LGHDT and CDR2 as YNNKEL (reference sequence). As DNA, the CDR3 is TGTGCCAGCAGCCAAGAGGGCCCCTTTGACAGGCCGAACACTGAAGCTTTCTTT. Its translation is CASSQEGPFDRPNTEAFF.

The rearrangement joins TRBV5-1 to TRBJ2-1, with 14 bases that match TRBD2. CDR1 is SGHRS, CDR2 YFSETQ, per germline. The CDR3 length is 19 residues. Trimming at V came to 0 bases and at J to 0 bases, leaving 5 bases not matched to a gene. For the CDR3, the DNA is TGCGCCAGCAGCTTGGAGGGACTAGCGGGAGTCCTCTCCTACAATGAGCAGTTCTTC. Translating gives CASSLEGLAGVLSYNEQFF.

This sequence joins TRBV30 and TRBJ1-1; D gene unclear. CDR1 and CDR2 from the germline V gene are GTSNPN and SVGIG (reference sequence). This CDR3 contains 13 residues. Trimming left V 1 base short and J 0 bases short, with 6 bases between. DNA of the CDR3: TGTGCCTGGAGTGAGGAGATGAACACTGAAGCTTTCTTT. The encoded protein is CAWSEEMNTEAFF.

The chain employs TRBV2 and TRBJ1-1; no definite D call. The CDR3 loop spans 13 amino acids. Germline-derived CDR1 and CDR2 are SNHLY and FYNNEI. Trimming removed 4 bases from V and 10 bases from J, with 16 bases in between. CDR3 residues: CASSGTPLNRAFF. The CDR3 region has the DNA TGTGCCAGCAGTGGGACTCCCCTGAACCGAGCTTTCTTT. Full variable domain (rest looked up from reference TRBV2 and TRBJ1-1): EPEVTQTPSHQVTQMGQEVILRCVPISNHLYFYWYRQILGQKVEFLVSFYNNEISEKSEIFDDQFSVERPDGSNFTLKIRSTKLEDSAMYFCASSGTPLNRAFFGQGTRLTVV.

The rearrangement joins TRBV7-2 to TRBJ2-1; D gene uncertain. Germline V CDR1 and CDR2: SGHTA, FQGNSA. V was cut by 1 base and J by 6 bases, with 10 bases left in between. This CDR3 spans 14 amino acids. As DNA, the CDR3 is TGTGCCAGCAGCTTAGGCGTCTACTCCAATGAGCAGTTCTTC. Translated: CASSLGVYSNEQFF.

The CDR3 protein is CASSHPNGELFF. DNA of the CDR3: TGTGCCAGCAGCCATCCCAATGGGGAGCTGTTTTTT. The rearrangement uses TRBV3-1 and TRBJ2-2; D not certain. This CDR3 region has 12 residues. Germline CDR1 and CDR2: LGHDT and YNNKEL (reference sequence). V lost 3 bases and J 8 bases, leaving 7 bases between the germline ends.

This chain joins TRBV19 and TRBJ2-2, with D possibly being TRBD2 (6 bases). V was cut by 5 bases and J by 4 bases, with 17 bases left in between. This CDR3 has 16 amino acids. From germline, CDR1 is LNHDA and CDR2 SQIVND (reference sequence). As DNA, the CDR3 is TGTGCCAGTAGTCCCGGGGAGCGGGTGCCCACCGGGGAGCTGTTTTTT. Translated, it gives CASSPGERVPTGELFF. The full variable domain, its missing parts supplied by reference TRBV19 and TRBJ2-2, is DGGITQSPKYLFRKEGQNVTLSCEQNLNHDAMYWYRQDPGQGLRLIYYSQIVNDFQKGDIAEGYSVSREKKESFPLTVTSAQKNPTAFYLCASSPGERVPTGELFFGEGSRLTVL.

This chain connects TRBV3-1 to TRBJ1-2; D is perhaps TRBD1 (6 bases). The germline V gene encodes CDR1 LGHDT and CDR2 YNNKEL (reference sequence). Trimming stripped 0 bases from V and 4 bases from J, with 15 bases between. The CDR3 is 16 amino acids. CDR3 sequence (DNA): TGTGCCAGCAGCCAAGAGCCTGGGACACGGCGCTATGGCTACACCTTC. The encoded protein is CASSQEPGTRRYGYTF.

The J gene is TRBJ2-2, the V gene TRBV30; 12 bases line up with TRBD1. Trimming cost V 0 bases and J 4 bases; bases outside gene matches: 3. The CDR3 loop spans 16 amino acids. Germline CDR1 is GTSNPN and CDR2 is SVGIG (reference sequence). The CDR3 sequence: CAWSVWDRGLTGELFF. The CDR3 region has the DNA TGTGCCTGGAGTGTATGGGACAGGGGGCTCACCGGGGAGCTGTTTTTT.

This sequence joins TRBV6-6 and TRBJ2-5; the match to TRBD1 covers 7 bases. The CDR3 is 16 amino acids. Germline CDR1 is MNHNY and CDR2 is SVGAGI (reference sequence). After removal of 2 bases from V and 1 base from J, the junction contained 7 bases not matched to a gene. CDR3 sequence: CASSYAPGQTQETQYF. The CDR3 nucleotides read TGTGCCAGCAGTTACGCCCCGGGACAGACCCAAGAGACCCAGTACTTC.

Written as DNA, the CDR3 is TGTGCCAGCGGATCGGTCAGCTCCTACGAGCAGTACTTC. The encoded protein is CASGSVSSYEQYF. The chain recombines TRBV6-5 with TRBJ2-7; D not certain. Trimming shortened V by 8 bases and J by 0 bases, and 11 bases separated the two germline ends. The CDR3 runs 13 residues. CDR1 MNHEY and CDR2 SVGAGI come from the germline V gene.

The chain carries TRBV18 and TRBJ1-2; weak D call: TRBD1 (5 bases). Trimming shortened V by 7 bases and J by 3 bases, and 9 bases separated the two germline ends. CDR1 KGHSH and CDR2 LQKENI come from the germline V gene. The CDR3 is made up of 12 amino acids. The CDR3 DNA follows: TGTGCCAGCTACGGGACCGACTATGGCTACACCTTC. Translated: CASYGTDYGYTF.

This clonotype was observed a single time. V usage is TRBV3-1 and J usage is TRBJ1-1; D might be TRBD1 (5 bases). The CDR3 has 12 residues. Germline loops: CDR1 LGHDT, CDR2 YNNKEL (reference sequence). Trimming took off 6 bases at V and 5 bases at J, with 10 bases between the two ends. CDR3: CASRTKGTEAFF. In DNA form, the CDR3 reads TGTGCCAGCAGAACAAAGGGGACTGAAGCTTTCTTT.

The V call is TRBV27, the J call TRBJ1-1; possibly TRBD1 for D (6 bases). CDR1 and CDR2 (germline): MNHEY, SMNVEV (reference sequence). The ends were cut back, 5 bases at V and 7 bases at J, with 11 bases in the middle. This CDR3 region has 12 residues. CDR3 in DNA: TGTGCCAGCAGTAGAACAGGGAATGAAGCTTTCTTT. Protein sequence: CASSRTGNEAFF.

The chain has TRBV3-1 and TRBJ2-7; D is ambiguous. V lost 3 bases and J 6 bases, leaving 15 bases between the germline ends. The CDR3 is made up of 14 amino acids. Germline CDR1 LGHDT, CDR2 YNNKEL (reference sequence). CDR3 coding DNA: TGTGCCAGCAGCCAGGGCCAGAACGCGTTCGAGCAGTACTTC. It specifies CASSQGQNAFEQYF.

The J gene is TRBJ2-1, the V gene TRBV7-9; either TRBD1 or TRBD2 may fit D (5 bases each). This CDR3 is built from 15 residues. V shed 4 bases and J shed 8 bases, with 18 bases lying between them. The germline V gene has CDR1 SEHNR and CDR2 FQNEAQ (reference sequence). The chain's CDR3 is CASSSPGPPWDEQFF. The CDR3 region has the DNA TGTGCCAGCAGCTCCCCGGGGCCCCCCTGGGATGAGCAGTTCTTC.

V is TRBV18 and J is TRBJ1-1; the D is unclear. Germline V lookup: CDR1 KGHSH, CDR2 LQKENI. The V end lost 3 bases, the J end lost 1 base, and 12 bases lay between the germline ends. The CDR3 is 15 residues long. In DNA form, the CDR3 reads TGTGCCAGCTCACCGGCCGTCTACGGGAACACTGAAGCTTTCTTT. Residues: CASSPAVYGNTEAFF.

The CDR3 nucleotides are TGTGCCAGCAGCTCGGGGGGCATACCGTACCAAGAGACCCAGTACTTC. Residues: CASSSGGIPYQETQYF. The rearrangement uses TRBV11-2 and TRBJ2-5; tentative D call: TRBD2 (7 bases). V was cut by 4 bases and J by 0 bases, with 15 bases left in between. This CDR3 has 16 amino acids. Per germline, CDR1 SGHAT and CDR2 FQNNGV.

The chain is built from TRBV2 and TRBJ1-2; D call uncertain. Trimming left V 6 bases short and J 0 bases short, with 17 bases between. Per the germline V gene, CDR1 is SNHLY and CDR2 is FYNNEI. CDR3 length: 16 residues. The CDR3 region is CASSHPRDKSNYGYTF. CDR3 in DNA: TGTGCCAGCAGCCATCCCCGTGACAAGTCTAACTATGGCTACACCTTC.